This TCR beta chain is drawn from a study of sequential checkpoint blockade in melanoma. This CDR3 spans 14 amino acids. The germline V gene has CDR1 MNHGY and CDR2 SAAAGT. Method: immunoSEQ multiplex PCR; TCRdb's copy keeps in-frame clones and lacks some. The profile shows about 3,000 clones, approximately 17% of them singletons. Documented treatment: randomized to nivolumab then ipilimumab (arm A) or the reverse (arm B). This clone has more than one count but fewer than ten. Germline is not matched at one junction end, which may reflect a read error. The material sequenced was tumor tissue (inferred from file names), taken from a patient given nivolumab and ipilimumab in sequence. The receptor comes from a human donor with melanoma. The J gene is TRBJ2-2, the V gene TRBV6-8, with 11 bases that match TRBD1. CDR3 region: CAISGTGGTGELFF. As DNA, the CDR3 is TGTGCCATCAGTGGGACAGGGGGCACCGGGGAGCTGTTTTTT.